This T cell receptor beta chain was retrieved from a study of blood T cell repertoires in COVID-19. Study-level information: The United States, Italy and Spain supplied acute and convalescent COVID-19 samples. In each case, the material was cDNA or gDNA derived from T cells, B-cell-depleted T cells, or PBMCs.

Original processing methods: Estimated nucleated cell counts came from reference gene primer amplification. Assay: immunoSEQ multiplex PCR; the TCRdb copy retains only in-frame clones and omits some. The V and J calls and the clone size are those of that table, but D and trimming were determined from the DNA. This sample has roughly 300,000 clones, with over 85% found just once. The Seattle patients joined while their infection was active and were tracked longitudinally afterward. The CDR3 has 16 amino acids. The V gene's germline CDR1 is MGHRA and CDR2 YSYEKL. V gave up 2 bases and J gave up 6 bases; unmatched junction bases: 8.

Sequencing was performed on peripheral blood. The V call is TRBV4-1, the J call TRBJ2-7; 12 nucleotides agree with TRBD2. This clonotype originated in a woman aged 25 to 39 with COVID-19, enrolled during active disease. CDR3 loop: CASSQLRTSGAGEQYF. CDR3 nucleotide sequence: TGCGCCAGCAGCCAATTAAGGACTAGCGGGGCTGGCGAGCAGTACTTC.